These 11 T cell receptor beta chains came from one sample sequenced in a study of human T cells and chemical hapten exposure. TCRdb re-derived calls from the RACE reads in MiXCR, one entry per CDR3 protein. The sample consists of about 380,000 distinct CDR3 sequences, approximately 5.1% of them appearing once. The time point is: pre-sensitization, week 0. Sample treatment: therapeutic diphenylcyclopropenone sensitization with weekly scalp DPC. The input for sequencing was whole blood, taken in connection with sensitization to the hapten diphenylcyclopropenone (DPC). The receptors were gathered from a woman aged 45-60 years with alopecia areata. Some clones in this sample may be carry-over from other donors' samples.

Many counts were recorded for this clonotype. The rearrangement links TRBV2 to TRBJ2-3; TRBD2 agrees at 11 bases. The CDR3 contains 15 residues. Per germline, CDR1 SNHLY and CDR2 FYNNEI. Trimming removed 7 bases from V and 0 bases from J; junction bases left unmatched: 3. The CDR3 DNA sequence: TGTGCCAGCATTGGGACTAGCGGAAGCACAGATACGCAGTATTTT. This translates into CASIGTSGSTDTQYF.

This clonotype has a count of ten or more. The V and J genes are TRBV28 and TRBJ1-1; D might be TRBD1 (6 bases). Trimming shortened V by 2 bases and J by 0 bases, and 10 bases separated the two germline ends. In germline, CDR1 is MDHEN, CDR2 SYDVKM. The CDR3 has 15 residues. The CDR3 loop reads CASSLGGRMNTEAFF. The CDR3 region has the DNA TGTGCCAGCAGTTTAGGGGGGCGGATGAACACTGAAGCTTTCTTT.

In this sample, this clonotype turned up a few times. A much more abundant neighbour one base away suggests this may be a read error. This chain uses TRBV28 with TRBJ2-7; no firm D call. The CDR3 sequence is 14 residues long. Germline lookup yields CDR1 MDHEN and CDR2 SYDVKM. V was pared by 2 bases and J by 0 bases, with 8 bases between. The CDR3 bases are TGTGCCAGCAGTTTACCAGAAAGCTCCTACGAGCAGTACTTC. It yields the protein CASSLPESSYEQYF.

The CDR3 nucleotides read TGCAGTGCCCCCCTGGGACAGGGGGTGGTCGAGCAGTACTTC. This codes for CSAPLGQGVVEQYF. This chain links TRBV20-1 with TRBJ2-7; 11 bases are shared with TRBD1. This CDR3 is built from 14 residues. V trimming: 6 bases; J trimming: 6 bases; junction bases outside the gene matches: 10. Germline V gene data show CDR1 as DFQATT and CDR2 as SNEGSKA (reference sequence).

This clonotype was recorded at least ten times. The chain recombines TRBV28 with TRBJ2-7; 7 nucleotides align to TRBD2. CDR1 and CDR2 (germline): MDHEN, SYDVKM. J was trimmed by 9 bases and V by 8 bases; bases with no gene match: 10. This CDR3 is built from 12 residues. The CDR3 sequence is CASALAGVGQYF. The CDR3 nucleotides read TGTGCCAGCGCACTTGCGGGGGTCGGGCAGTACTTC.

This clonotype showed up many times. This chain connects TRBV13 to TRBJ2-1; D may correspond to TRBD1 or TRBD2 (5 bases each). V dropped 5 bases and J dropped 12 bases, with 20 bases sitting between them. The CDR3 runs 14 residues. Looked up from germline, CDR1 is PRHDT and CDR2 is FYEKMQ (reference sequence). This chain's CDR3 is CASSRDQEPIGQFF. CDR3 DNA sequence: TGTGCCAGCAGCCGGGACCAGGAACCAATCGGGCAGTTCTTC.

This clonotype was found many times. This chain connects TRBV29-1 to TRBJ2-6; 10 bases match TRBD1. This CDR3 contains 17 residues. CDR1 is SQVTM, CDR2 ANQGSEA, per germline. J lost 0 bases, V lost 6 bases, and 8 bases had no gene match. The CDR3 DNA reads TGCAGCGTGGCGCGGGACAGGGGCAGCTCTGGGGCCAACGTCCTGACTTTC. Protein product: CSVARDRGSSGANVLTF.

This clonotype came up many times. This sequence joins TRBV7-2 and TRBJ2-3; D possibly corresponds to TRBD1 (6 bases). The CDR3 loop spans 16 amino acids. The V and J ends lost 1 base and 6 bases respectively, with 17 bases between them. Germline loops: CDR1 SGHTA, CDR2 FQGNSA. The CDR3 spells CASSLGPRGSDDTQYF. The CDR3 DNA is TGTGCCAGCAGCTTAGGCCCCAGGGGCTCCGATGATACGCAGTATTTT.

This clonotype was picked up many times. This rearrangement joins TRBV28 to TRBJ2-5; 8 bases are a match to TRBD1. This CDR3 spans 15 amino acids. Germline values: CDR1 MDHEN, CDR2 SYDVKM. V dropped 6 bases and J dropped 2; count of bases not matched to a gene: 8. The CDR3 here is CASSRGQGEQETQYF. CDR3 nucleotides: TGTGCCAGCAGCCGCGGACAGGGTGAACAAGAGACCCAGTACTTC. The variable domain in full, completed from reference TRBV28 and TRBJ2-5, reads DVKVTQSSRYLVKRTGEKVFLECVQDMDHENMFWYRQDPGLGLRLIYFSYDVKMKEKGDIPEGYSVSREKKERFSLILESASTNQTSMYLCASSRGQGEQETQYFGPGTRLLVL.

This clonotype was seen at least ten times. V is TRBV25-1 and J is TRBJ2-3; no clear D gene. Germline values: CDR1 MGHDK, CDR2 SYGVNS. This CDR3 comprises 13 residues. Trimming took off 3 bases at V and 1 base at J, with 5 bases between the two ends. This CDR3 reads CASSDGGTDTQYF. The CDR3 DNA reads TGTGCCAGCAGTGATGGTGGCACAGATACGCAGTATTTT.

Many counts were recorded for this clonotype. V gene TRBV5-1 combines with J gene TRBJ1-6; perhaps TRBD1 as D (5 bases). Trimming removed 5 bases from V and 11 bases from J, with 17 bases in between. This CDR3 has 14 residues. From germline, CDR1 is SGHRS and CDR2 YFSETQ. CDR3 nucleotide sequence: TGCGCCAGCAGTCTTGAAAGGGGAAGGGCACCCCTCCACTTT. Protein: CASSLERGRAPLHF. The whole variable domain, filled in from reference TRBV5-1 and TRBJ1-6, reads KAGVTQTPRYLIKTRGQQVTLSCSPISGHRSVSWYQQTPGQGLQFLFEYFSETQRNKGNFPGRFSGRQFSNSRSEMNVSTLELGDSALYLCASSLERGRAPLHFGNGTRLTVT.